What follows is one T cell receptor beta chain and its context. The antigen is undetermined. The source of the sample is a study of T cell repertoires in cytomegalovirus infection. Study details: Public TCR beta signatures marked donors with CMV infection and the matching HLA.

TCRdb ran MiXCR on the reads and lists one entry per CDR3 protein. Of about 330,000 distinct CDR3 sequences in the sample, about 35% are singletons; the top ten hold 13%. Study-wide results and limits: The study identified carriers of CMV plus the relevant HLA from cumulative public TCR beta family frequency.

The germline V gene encodes CDR1 LNHNV and CDR2 YYDKDF (reference sequence). V was shortened by 5 bases and J by 6 bases, with 5 bases between the two germline ends. CDR3 length equals 11 residues. This sequence joins TRBV15 and TRBJ2-1; D ambiguous. The sequence was obtained from a human donor in good health (CMV status not recorded). Some clones in this sample may be carry-over from other donors' samples. The sample here was cultured PBMCs, taken from culture after CMV antigen stimulation. The CDR3 DNA reads as TGTGCCACCAGCGGAATCAATGAGCAGTTCTTC. This gives the protein CATSGINEQFF. Looking up the rest from reference TRBV15 and TRBJ2-1 gives the full variable domain: DAMVIQNPRYQVTQFGKPVTLSCSQTLNHNVMYWYQQKSSQAPKLLFHYYDKDFNNEADTPDNFQSRRPNTSFCFLDIRSPGLGDTAMYLCATSGINEQFFGPGTRLTVL.